The 28 T cell receptor beta chains in this list originate from one sample, sequenced in a study of CD4+ T cells in melanoma. Only in-frame clones appear in the TCRdb table, and some are missing; sequencing was by immunoSEQ multiplex PCR. The sample includes about 140,000 clones, about 90% of them seen just once. These receptors originate from a human donor with melanoma.

This rearrangement joins TRBV4-1 to TRBJ1-2; D unclear. The CDR3 has 15 residues. V lost 1 base, J lost 2 bases, and 11 bases lay in between. From germline, CDR1 is MGHRA and CDR2 YSYEKL. CDR3 sequence: CASSQVATQNYGYTF. The CDR3 DNA is TGCGCCAGCAGCCAAGTAGCGACACAAAACTATGGCTACACCTTC.

Written as DNA, the CDR3 is TGTGCCAGCAGCCTGGGTTCGAGGGGGGGGCAAGAGACCCAGTACTTC. Translating it yields CASSLGSRGGQETQYF. This chain connects TRBV11-2 to TRBJ2-5; maybe TRBD2 (7 bases). This CDR3 has 16 residues. CDR1 and CDR2 from the germline V gene are SGHAT and FQNNGV. Trimming took 5 bases from V and 2 from J, leaving 18 bases between them.

The rearrangement links TRBV6-1 to TRBJ2-1; D gene uncertain. The germline V gene encodes CDR1 MNHNS and CDR2 SASEGT. The CDR3 is 14 amino acids. Trimming took 4 bases from V and 4 from J, leaving 11 bases between them. The CDR3 sequence is CASSGLFRYNEQFF. CDR3 nucleotide sequence: TGTGCCAGCAGTGGTCTTTTCCGGTACAATGAGCAGTTCTTC.

The chain has TRBV4-2 and TRBJ1-4; weak D call: TRBD1 (6 bases). Germline V gene data show CDR1 as LGHNA and CDR2 as YNFKEQ. Trimming stripped 4 bases from V and 4 bases from J, with 13 bases between. This CDR3 has 15 amino acids. The CDR3 loop is CASSRADSNNEKLFF. The CDR3 DNA sequence: TGTGCCAGCAGCCGAGCGGACAGTAATAATGAAAAACTGTTTTTT.

A single count supports this clone. This chain uses TRBV5-4 with TRBJ2-3; the match to TRBD2 covers 9 bases. Germline V gene lookup returns CDR1 SGHNT and CDR2 YYREEE (reference sequence). Trimming removed 4 bases from V and 2 bases from J; junction bases left unmatched: 5. The length of the CDR3 is 15 residues. CDR3 loop: CASSRGGGVTDTQYF. The CDR3 DNA reads as TGTGCCAGCAGCAGGGGCGGGGGGGTCACAGATACGCAGTATTTT.

The chain couples TRBV7-8 to TRBJ1-4; D gene uncertain. V was clipped by 5 bases and J by 0 bases, with 10 bases between them. This CDR3 spans 15 amino acids. Germline lookup yields CDR1 SGHVS and CDR2 FQNEAQ. CDR3 residues: CASSNREATNEKLFF. The CDR3 region has the DNA TGTGCCAGCAGCAATAGAGAGGCAACTAATGAAAAACTGTTTTTT.

The chain joins TRBV9 to TRBJ1-1, with unresolved D. Germline CDR1 is SGDLS and CDR2 is YYNGEE. The CDR3 is made up of 15 amino acids. V lost 5 bases and J 2 bases, leaving 16 bases between the germline ends. This CDR3 reads CASSIQPGGNTEAFF. For the CDR3, the DNA is TGTGCCAGCAGTATTCAACCGGGAGGAAACACTGAAGCTTTCTTT.

The chain joins TRBV7-6 to TRBJ2-5; 7 bases agree with TRBD1. With 1 base clipped from V and 5 bases from J, the junction kept 7 bases outside the gene matches. Germline V gives CDR1 SGHVS, CDR2 FNYEAQ. The CDR3 length is 15 residues. DNA of the CDR3: TGTGCCAGCAGCTTAGGACAGGGAGTCTGGGAGACCCAGTACTTC. This codes for CASSLGQGVWETQYF.

The J gene is TRBJ2-1, the V gene TRBV2; 7 bases agree with TRBD2. The CDR3 is 16 amino acids. After removal of 9 bases from V and 7 bases from J, the junction contained 18 bases not matched to a gene. Germline-derived CDR1 and CDR2 are SNHLY and FYNNEI. The chain's CDR3 is CARYPMTSLIPNEQFF. CDR3 sequence (DNA): TGTGCCAGATACCCGATGACTAGCTTGATCCCGAATGAGCAGTTCTTC.

This clone was found a few times. The chain recombines TRBV5-1 with TRBJ1-3, with D unclear. The CDR3 has 14 residues. With 1 base removed from V and 5 bases from J, the gap between germline ends came to 10 bases. Germline CDR1 reads SGHRS; CDR2 reads YFSETQ. The DNA for the CDR3 is TGCGCCAGCAGCTTGTTCCCAGATAGAAACACCATATATTTT. This translates into CASSLFPDRNTIYF.

The V and J genes are TRBV20-1 and TRBJ1-4; D remains unclear. Trimming removed 3 bases from V and 4 bases from J, with 3 bases in between. Germline V gene lookup returns CDR1 DFQATT and CDR2 SNEGSKA (reference sequence). The CDR3 length is 11 residues. This CDR3 reads CSASDNEKLFF. In DNA, the CDR3 is TGCAGTGCTAGTGATAATGAAAAACTGTTTTTT.

V is TRBV5-4 and J is TRBJ1-2, with a possible D match to TRBD1 (6 bases). Germline CDR1 reads SGHNT; CDR2 reads YYREEE (reference sequence). The V end lost 4 bases, the J end lost 1 base, and 11 bases lay between the germline ends. This CDR3 spans 14 amino acids. As DNA, the CDR3 is TGTGCCAGCAGCGCCTTACAGGGTAACTATGGCTACACCTTC. It is translated as CASSALQGNYGYTF.

The V gene is TRBV6-5, the J gene TRBJ2-1; TRBD2 matches 12 bases. This CDR3 spans 16 amino acids. V dropped 0 bases and J dropped 8; count of bases not matched to a gene: 5. CDR1 is MNHEY, CDR2 SVGAGI, per germline. The CDR3 coding sequence is TGTGCCAGCAGTTACTCTCTAGCGGGGGGGAAGGATGAGCAGTTCTTC. Residues: CASSYSLAGGKDEQFF.

This rearrangement joins TRBV5-1 to TRBJ2-5; TRBD2 is a possible D gene (6 bases). This CDR3 is built from 15 residues. The germline V and J ends were trimmed by 1 base and 5 bases, with 15 bases remaining between them. CDR1 is SGHRS, CDR2 YFSETQ, per germline. The CDR3 loop is CASSLPGGADETQYF. The CDR3 DNA sequence: TGCGCCAGCAGCTTGCCGGGCGGGGCGGATGAGACCCAGTACTTC.

The chain carries TRBV9 and TRBJ2-3; 14 bases match TRBD2. CDR1 SGDLS and CDR2 YYNGEE come from the germline V gene. The CDR3 length is 17 residues. The V and J ends lost 4 bases and 6 bases, in that order; junction bases with no gene match: 10. For the CDR3, the DNA is TGTGCCAGCAGCCTAGGACTAGCGGGGGGAGCACCCGATACGCAGTATTTT. This encodes CASSLGLAGGAPDTQYF.

The chain links TRBV6-5 to TRBJ1-5; D is uncertain. CDR3 length equals 12 residues. Trimming took 6 bases from V and 9 from J, leaving 12 bases between them. Per germline, CDR1 MNHEY and CDR2 SVGAGI. CDR3 sequence (DNA): TGTGCCAGCAGACAGACTCCAGGGCCCCAGCATTTT. It codes for CASRQTPGPQHF.

The gene calls are TRBV19 and TRBJ2-3; D assignment may be TRBD1 or TRBD2 (5 bases each). The CDR3 totals 14 residues. V lost 4 bases and J lost 3, with 11 bases in between. CDR1 and CDR2 (germline): LNHDA, SQIVND (reference sequence). In nucleotides, the CDR3 is TGTGCCAGTAGTACCCGGGGCCCAACAGATACGCAGTATTTT. Its protein is CASSTRGPTDTQYF. The whole variable domain, filled in from reference TRBV19 and TRBJ2-3, reads DGGITQSPKYLFRKEGQNVTLSCEQNLNHDAMYWYRQDPGQGLRLIYYSQIVNDFQKGDIAEGYSVSREKKESFPLTVTSAQKNPTAFYLCASSTRGPTDTQYFGPGTRLTVL.

V gene TRBV5-8 combines with J gene TRBJ1-5; tentatively, D is TRBD1 (6 bases). Germline values: CDR1 SGHTS, CDR2 YDEGEE. The CDR3 sequence is 15 residues long. Trimming shortened V by 6 bases and J by 0 bases, and 13 bases separated the two germline ends. The chain's CDR3 is CASKDGTISNQPQHF. The DNA for the CDR3 is TGTGCCAGCAAGGACGGGACAATTAGCAATCAGCCCCAGCATTTT.

J is TRBJ1-6 and V is TRBV5-1; D may be TRBD1 (6 bases). Trimming cost V 4 bases and J 8 bases, with 10 bases left between them. The CDR3 consists of 13 residues. Germline V gives CDR1 SGHRS, CDR2 YFSETQ. The CDR3 sequence is CASSPYRDSPLHF. The CDR3 nucleotides read TGCGCCAGCAGCCCGTACAGGGATTCACCCCTCCACTTT.

The genes are TRBV2 and TRBJ1-3; possibly TRBD1 for D (6 bases). Looked up from germline, CDR1 is SNHLY and CDR2 is FYNNEI. The CDR3 loop spans 15 amino acids. Trimming left V 7 bases short and J 4 bases short, with 17 bases between. CDR3 DNA sequence: TGTGCCAGCAAAAAGACAGGCCAAACGGGAAACACCATATATTTT. Its protein is CASKKTGQTGNTIYF.

This clone has just a few counts. The chain links TRBV15 to TRBJ1-6; D not certain. This CDR3 comprises 13 residues. Trimming took off 0 bases at V and 10 bases at J, with 7 bases between the two ends. CDR1 and CDR2 (germline): LNHNV, YYDKDF (reference sequence). CDR3 in DNA: TGTGCCACCAGCAGAGATACTATCTCACCCCTCCACTTT. Its translation is CATSRDTISPLHF.

The chain couples TRBV5-1 to TRBJ2-7; D possibly corresponds to TRBD1 (5 bases). CDR3 length: 14 amino acids. The germline gives CDR1 SGHRS, CDR2 YFSETQ. Trimming cost V 1 base and J 3 bases, with 11 bases left between them. The CDR3: CASSLMDTNYEQYF. The CDR3 DNA is TGCGCCAGCAGCTTGATGGACACGAACTACGAGCAGTACTTC. Based on the CDR3 plus reference TRBV5-1 and TRBJ2-7, the full variable domain is KAGVTQTPRYLIKTRGQQVTLSCSPISGHRSVSWYQQTPGQGLQFLFEYFSETQRNKGNFPGRFSGRQFSNSRSEMNVSTLELGDSALYLCASSLMDTNYEQYFGPGTRLTVT.

The V call is TRBV6-6, the J call TRBJ2-7; TRBD1 aligns across 9 bases. Per the germline V gene, CDR1 is MNHNY and CDR2 is SVGAGI (reference sequence). Unmatched junction bases numbered 7, after V lost 2 bases and J lost 5 bases. This CDR3 contains 15 residues. As DNA, the CDR3 is TGTGCCAGCAGTTACCACCGACAGGGGGTCGACGAGCAGTACTTC. This translates into CASSYHRQGVDEQYF.

The genes are TRBV14 and TRBJ1-6; a possible D gene is TRBD1 (6 bases). The CDR3 covers 14 residues. Trimming removed 5 bases from V and 7 bases from J, with 12 bases in between. Per germline, CDR1 SGHDN and CDR2 FVKESK. CDR3: CASSSQGLNSPLHF. CDR3 bases: TGTGCCAGCAGCTCACAGGGTTTGAATTCACCCCTCCACTTT.

This clone was recorded only once. The chain combines TRBV18 with TRBJ1-2; 7 positions match TRBD1. The CDR3 runs 14 residues. Unmatched junction bases numbered 7, after V lost 6 bases and J lost 3 bases. Germline lookup yields CDR1 KGHSH and CDR2 LQKENI. The CDR3 sequence is CASSPPGTDYGYTF. CDR3 nucleotide sequence: TGTGCCAGCTCTCCCCCGGGGACAGACTATGGCTACACCTTC.

The chain has TRBV7-9 and TRBJ2-1; TRBD2 agrees at 13 bases. CDR1 and CDR2 (germline): SEHNR, FQNEAQ (reference sequence). Trimming cost V 5 bases and J 8 bases; bases outside gene matches: 18. The CDR3 has 19 residues. CDR3 DNA sequence: TGTGCCAGCAGCCCCAAGACTAGCGGGGGGACACTATCCCAGGATGAGCAGTTCTTC. Its translation: CASSPKTSGGTLSQDEQFF.

The V gene is TRBV10-1, the J gene TRBJ2-3, with D possibly being TRBD1 or TRBD2 (6 bases each). In germline, CDR1 is WNHNN, CDR2 SYGVQD (reference sequence). The CDR3 covers 14 residues. The V end lost 0 bases, the J end lost 5 bases, and 9 bases lay between the germline ends. The CDR3 coding sequence is TGCGCCAGCAGTGAGTCGGGGGGCCAAGATACGCAGTATTTT. Amino acids: CASSESGGQDTQYF.

CDR3 in DNA: TGTGCCATCAGTGAGTCCCAAGAGACCCAGTACTTC. It translates to CAISESQETQYF. The chain links TRBV10-3 to TRBJ2-5; D gene uncertain. This CDR3 is built from 12 residues. Germline V lookup: CDR1 ENHRY, CDR2 SYGVKD. V was cut by 0 bases and J by 1 base, with 0 bases left in between.